The present entry profiles one TCR beta chain with its context. This clone was counted a few times. Its cognate antigen has yet to be identified. The read falls 3 residues short of the CDR3 end, and the missing part is taken from the germline J gene. This sample stems from a study of T cell clonality in common variable immunodeficiency (dated by TCRdb to the mid-2010s). Both CVID patients and healthy controls were predominantly of Caucasian heritage. From each donor, roughly 4.5 to 8.5 ml of heparinized peripheral whole blood was collected. TCRbeta CDR3 repertoires were sequenced from genomic DNA of adults with common variable immune deficiency (CVID) and healthy adult controls. The control group comprised some 22 healthy adult volunteers, roughly twelve female and roughly ten male, aged roughly 23 to 66 years with a mean age of around 35. To isolate peripheral blood mononuclear cells, diluted blood was subjected to density centrifugation over Hypaque 1077 or Ficoll-Paque. Unsorted mononuclear cells served as the source of genomic DNA, which was extracted either by Qiagen column purification or by a centrifugation-based method.

For sequencing, equivalent amounts of genomic DNA were input from CVID and control samples. For every sample, a 60 bp segment covering the rearranged TCRbeta CDR3 region was amplified and then sequenced. TCRbeta amplification used the immunoSEQ assay, a bias-corrected multiplex PCR with high-throughput sequencing. The published analysis was carried out like this. Every unique nucleotide sequence counted as a clone and was annotated with V, D and J genes, copy number and frequency. Sequences were labeled productive if in frame, and non-productive if out of frame or containing stop codons. As previously described, Shannon's entropy was used to calculate clonality. The predicted amino acid sequences of productive clones were used to derive mean CDR3 Kyte-Doolittle hydropathy. Scaled V gene usage was hierarchically clustered using Manhattan distance and complete linkage with the R hclust function. To assess clone sharing by CDR3 amino acid sequence, 12 repertoires per group were resampled over 100 rounds. The repertoires were searched for 70 published EBV-specific and about 250 published CMV-specific TCRbeta sequences. After a couple of CVID samples that produced fewer than 10,000 sequences were dropped from the analysis, roughly 42 CVID repertoires remained. TCRdb stores this immuneACCESS table with in-frame sequences only. Part of the clones is absent; in the studies checked, under half of the shortfall reflects unresolved V genes, and no reason is known for the rest. V and J calls plus clone size are reproduced from that table; the DNA served to infer D and trimming. The sample comprises 40,000 to 45,000 clones, and every one was counted more than once. The top ten constitute 1.2% to 1.5% of the sample.

The CDR3 measures 16 amino acids from cysteine to phenylalanine. The CDR3 was read in part: 39 bases, with the frame set at base 1. From a lookup of the germline V gene, CDR1 and CDR2 are MNHNS and SASEGT. The paper's findings and limits, for the study overall: According to the authors, figuring out what caused the increased clonality in CVID would require sequencing the repertoires of T cell subpopulations. Even though DNA input was the same, control samples had an average of around 78,000 unique sequences each, compared with approximately 32,000 in CVID samples. Healthy controls shared more TCRbeta clones with each other than CVID subjects shared among themselves (p < 0.0001). Reportedly, TCRbeta sequences from CVID had fewer deletions and N-nucleotide insertions, and highly modified clones with 13 or more V deletions were absent from CVID. Increased TCRbeta clonality was found in CVID subjects compared with healthy controls (t-test p = 0.018), with the increase being most characteristic of about a third of subjects. Correlations of repertoire features with clinical complications were constrained by heterogeneity among patients within the CVID cohort.

The sample comprised peripheral blood mononuclear cells. This clonotype originated in a person aged 18-69 years in good health. The sequence joins TRBV6-1 to TRBJ1-2, with the D gene not clear enough to name. The CDR3 here reads CASSELTSPIYNDYTF. CDR3 DNA (partial): TGTGCCAGCAGCGAATTGACTAGCCCTATCTACAATGAC.